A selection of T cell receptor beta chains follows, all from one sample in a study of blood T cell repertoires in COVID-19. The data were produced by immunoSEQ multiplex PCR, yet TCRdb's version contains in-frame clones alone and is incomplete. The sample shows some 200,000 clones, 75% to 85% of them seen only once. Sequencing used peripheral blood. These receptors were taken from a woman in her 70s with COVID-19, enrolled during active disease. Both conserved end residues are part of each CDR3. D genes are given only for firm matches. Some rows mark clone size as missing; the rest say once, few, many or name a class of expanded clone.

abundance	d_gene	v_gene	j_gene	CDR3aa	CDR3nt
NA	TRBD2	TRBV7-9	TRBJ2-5	CASSSSRTSVETQYF	TGTGCCAGCAGTTCTTCCCGGACTAGCGTGGAGACCCAGTACTTC
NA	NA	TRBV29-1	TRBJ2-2	CSVVEQAGPGELFF	TGCAGCGTTGTGGAACAGGCAGGTCCCGGGGAGCTGTTTTTT
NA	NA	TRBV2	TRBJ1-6	CASSDQADNSPLHF	TGTGCCAGCAGTGATCAGGCAGATAATTCACCCCTCCACTTT
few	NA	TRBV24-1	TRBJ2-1	CATSDLQLENNEQFF	TGTGCCACCAGTGATTTGCAACTAGAAAACAATGAGCAGTTCTTC
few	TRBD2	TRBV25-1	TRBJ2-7	CASSEPGASGYEQYF	TGTGCCAGCAGTGAACCCGGGGCTAGCGGCTACGAGCAGTACTTC
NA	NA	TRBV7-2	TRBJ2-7	CASSLVWWRDEQYF	TGTGCCAGCAGCTTAGTTTGGTGGCGGGACGAGCAGTACTTC
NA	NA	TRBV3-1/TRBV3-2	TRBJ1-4	CASSLWQSGEKLFF	TGTGCCAGCAGCCTTTGGCAGAGCGGTGAAAAACTGTTTTTT
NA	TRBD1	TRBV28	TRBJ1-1	CASSLLRTGTSMNTEAFF	TGTGCCAGCAGTTTGTTGAGGACAGGGACTTCCATGAACACTGAAGCTTTCTTT
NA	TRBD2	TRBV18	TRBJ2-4	CASSPWLAGGDIQYF	TGTGCCAGCTCACCGTGGCTAGCGGGAGGAGACATTCAGTACTTC
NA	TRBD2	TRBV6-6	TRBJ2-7	CASSYGLEGYEQYF	TGTGCCAGCAGTTACGGACTAGAGGGCTACGAGCAGTACTTC
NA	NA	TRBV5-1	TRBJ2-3	CASSFQGTSTDTQYF	TGCGCCAGCAGCTTCCAAGGGACTAGCACAGATACGCAGTATTTT
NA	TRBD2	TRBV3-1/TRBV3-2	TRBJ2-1	CASSQDGTSGSQHNEQFF	TGTGCCAGCAGCCAAGATGGGACTAGCGGGAGTCAACACAATGAGCAGTTCTTC
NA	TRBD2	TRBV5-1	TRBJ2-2	CASSLTSGNTGELFF	TGCGCCAGCAGCTTAACTAGCGGGAACACCGGGGAGCTGTTTTTT
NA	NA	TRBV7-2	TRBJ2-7	CASSPSGGPYEQYF	TGTGCCAGCAGCCCTTCAGGAGGGCCCTACGAGCAGTACTTC
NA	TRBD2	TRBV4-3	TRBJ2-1	CASSPSGLAGSDEQFF	TGCGCCAGCAGCCCCTCGGGACTAGCTGGTTCTGATGAGCAGTTCTTC
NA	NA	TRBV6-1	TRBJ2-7	CASSERGPYEQYF	TGTGCCAGCAGTGAAAGGGGTCCCTACGAGCAGTACTTC
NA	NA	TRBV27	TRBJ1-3	CASSLRQGPGNTIYF	TGTGCCAGCAGTTTAAGGCAGGGGCCAGGAAACACCATATATTTT
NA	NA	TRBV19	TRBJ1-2	CASRSEHYTF	TGTGCCAGTAGATCGGAGCACTACACCTTC
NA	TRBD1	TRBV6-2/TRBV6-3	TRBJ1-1	CASSWVRQGKNTEAFF	TGTGCCAGCAGTTGGGTACGACAGGGAAAAAACACTGAAGCTTTCTTT
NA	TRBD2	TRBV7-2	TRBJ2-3	CASSGAGGRTDTQYF	TGTGCCAGCAGCGGAGCGGGAGGGCGCACAGATACGCAGTATTTT
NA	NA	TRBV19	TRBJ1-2	CASSIEEQSDNTF	TGTGCCAGTAGTATAGAAGAACAGTCGGACAACACCTTC
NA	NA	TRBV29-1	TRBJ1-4	CSVVSANEKLFF	TGCAGCGTTGTATCCGCTAATGAAAAACTGTTTTTT
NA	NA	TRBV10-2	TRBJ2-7	CASSTGNYEQYF	TGCGCCAGCAGTACAGGGAACTACGAGCAGTACTTC
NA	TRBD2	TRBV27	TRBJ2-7	CASPLSGRAYEQYF	TGTGCCAGCCCCCTGAGCGGGAGGGCCTACGAGCAGTACTTC
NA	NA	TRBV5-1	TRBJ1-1	CASSTGNTEAFF	TGCGCCAGCAGTACAGGTAACACTGAAGCTTTCTTT
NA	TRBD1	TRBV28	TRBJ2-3	CASRDREADTQYF	TGTGCCAGCCGGGACAGGGAGGCAGATACGCAGTATTTT
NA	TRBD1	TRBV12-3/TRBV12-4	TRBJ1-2	CASRQGNYGYTF	TGTGCCAGCAGACAGGGGAACTATGGCTACACCTTC
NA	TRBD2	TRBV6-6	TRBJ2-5	CASTSGRLGGETQYF	TGTGCCAGTACTAGCGGGCGCCTGGGTGGAGAGACCCAGTACTTC
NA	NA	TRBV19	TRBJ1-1	CASTGQRNTEAFF	TGTGCCAGTACCGGACAGAGGAACACTGAAGCTTTCTTT
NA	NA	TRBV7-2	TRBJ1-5	CASSSEERQPQHF	TGTGCCAGCAGCTCCGAGGAGCGGCAGCCCCAGCATTTT
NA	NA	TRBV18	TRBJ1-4	CASSPGQVATNEKLFF	TGTGCCAGCTCACCGGGTCAGGTTGCAACTAATGAAAAACTGTTTTTT
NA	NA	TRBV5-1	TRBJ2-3	CASSLGQGTTDTQYF	TGCGCCAGCAGCTTGGGGCAGGGGACGACAGATACGCAGTATTTT
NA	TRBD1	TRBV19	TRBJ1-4	CASSSGQVSNEKLFF	TGTGCCAGTAGTTCAGGACAGGTGTCTAATGAAAAACTGTTTTTT
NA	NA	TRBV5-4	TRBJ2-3	CASSLAGARGDTQYF	TGTGCCAGCAGCTTGGCCGGGGCTAGGGGGGATACGCAGTATTTT
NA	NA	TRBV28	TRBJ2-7	CASSSTRPHPGEQYF	TGTGCCAGCAGTTCCACCCGACCCCACCCGGGGGAGCAGTACTTC
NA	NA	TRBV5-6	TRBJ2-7	CASSLVTDEQYF	TGTGCCAGCAGCCTAGTCACCGACGAGCAGTACTTC
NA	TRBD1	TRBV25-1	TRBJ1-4	CASNRGPNEKLFF	TGTGCCAGCAACAGGGGGCCTAATGAAAAACTGTTTTTT
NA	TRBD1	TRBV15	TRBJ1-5	CATSRETGNTWPQHF	TGTGCCACCAGCAGAGAGACAGGGAACACTTGGCCCCAGCATTTT
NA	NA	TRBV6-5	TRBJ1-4	CASRTLGAKSEKLFF	TGTGCCAGCAGAACCCTGGGGGCGAAATCCGAAAAACTGTTTTTT
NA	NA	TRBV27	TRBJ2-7	CASSFRQPDTYEQYF	TGTGCCAGCAGTTTCAGACAGCCGGACACCTACGAGCAGTACTTC
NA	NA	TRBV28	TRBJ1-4	CASSFAGTTNEKLFF	TGTGCCAGCAGTTTCGCAGGGACAACTAATGAAAAACTGTTTTTT
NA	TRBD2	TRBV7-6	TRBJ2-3	CASSPQPSSGFTDTQYF	TGTGCCAGCAGCCCACAGCCCTCTAGCGGATTCACAGATACGCAGTATTTT
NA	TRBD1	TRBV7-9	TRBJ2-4	CASSYGQGHKYF	TGTGCCAGCAGCTACGGACAGGGGCACAAGTACTTC
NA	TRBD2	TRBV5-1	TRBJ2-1	CASSYSGSRQFF	TGCGCCAGCAGCTATAGCGGGAGCAGGCAGTTCTTC
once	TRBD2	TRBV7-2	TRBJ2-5	CASSFGGREETQYF	TGTGCCAGCAGCTTCGGAGGGAGGGAAGAGACCCAGTACTTC
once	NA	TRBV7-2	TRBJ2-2	CASSPRLAANTGELFF	TGTGCCAGCAGCCCTCGTCTCGCGGCGAACACCGGGGAGCTGTTTTTT
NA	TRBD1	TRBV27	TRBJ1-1	CASSPRDRGEAFF	TGTGCCAGCAGCCCCCGGGACAGGGGGGAAGCTTTCTTT
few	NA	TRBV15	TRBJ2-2	CATSRQRGTGELFF	TGTGCCACCAGCAGGCAGCGCGGCACCGGGGAGCTGTTTTTT
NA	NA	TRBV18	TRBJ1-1	CASSPTGTVTEAFF	TGTGCCAGCTCACCGACGGGAACGGTGACTGAAGCTTTCTTT
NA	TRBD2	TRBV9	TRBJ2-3	CASSRGLAGGRTDTQYF	TGTGCCAGCAGCCGGGGACTAGCGGGAGGTAGGACAGATACGCAGTATTTT
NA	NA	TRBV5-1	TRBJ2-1	CASSLRAESYNEQFF	TGCGCCAGCAGCTTGCGAGCGGAGTCCTACAATGAGCAGTTCTTC
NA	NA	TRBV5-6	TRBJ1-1	CASSIMGQGEAFF	TGTGCCAGCAGCATAATGGGGCAGGGCGAGGCTTTCTTT
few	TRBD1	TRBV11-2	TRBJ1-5	CASSRQGNQPQHF	TGTGCCAGCAGCAGACAGGGGAATCAGCCCCAGCATTTT
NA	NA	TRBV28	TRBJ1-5	CASKSGTYQPQHF	TGTGCCAGCAAGAGCGGGACCTATCAGCCCCAGCATTTT
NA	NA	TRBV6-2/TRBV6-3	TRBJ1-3	CASSYHAVSGNTIYF	TGTGCCAGCAGTTACCACGCAGTCTCTGGAAACACCATATATTTT
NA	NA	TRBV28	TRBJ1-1	CASSLLYGGGGTEAFF	TGTGCCAGCAGTTTACTTTATGGTGGCGGGGGCACTGAAGCTTTCTTT
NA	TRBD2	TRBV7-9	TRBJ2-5	CASSFAGGPWETQYF	TGTGCCAGCAGCTTCGCGGGAGGGCCGTGGGAGACCCAGTACTTC
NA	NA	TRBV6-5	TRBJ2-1	CASSYGGHPYNEQFF	TGTGCCAGCAGTTACGGGGGACACCCCTACAATGAGCAGTTCTTC
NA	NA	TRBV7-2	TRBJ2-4	CASSLQSQNIQYF	TGTGCCAGCAGCTTACAGTCCCAAAACATTCAGTACTTC